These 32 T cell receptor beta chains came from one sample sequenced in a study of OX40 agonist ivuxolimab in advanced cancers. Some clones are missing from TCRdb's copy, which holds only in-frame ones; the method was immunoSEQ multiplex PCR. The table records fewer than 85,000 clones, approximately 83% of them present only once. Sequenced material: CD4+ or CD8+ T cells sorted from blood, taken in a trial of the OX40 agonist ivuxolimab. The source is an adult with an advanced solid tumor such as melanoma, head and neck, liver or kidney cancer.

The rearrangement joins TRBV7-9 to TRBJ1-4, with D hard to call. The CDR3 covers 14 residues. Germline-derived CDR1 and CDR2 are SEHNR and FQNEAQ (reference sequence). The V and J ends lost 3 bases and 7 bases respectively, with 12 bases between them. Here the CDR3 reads CASSFETWGEKLFF. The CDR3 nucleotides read TGTGCCAGCAGCTTCGAGACCTGGGGTGAAAAACTGTTTTTT.

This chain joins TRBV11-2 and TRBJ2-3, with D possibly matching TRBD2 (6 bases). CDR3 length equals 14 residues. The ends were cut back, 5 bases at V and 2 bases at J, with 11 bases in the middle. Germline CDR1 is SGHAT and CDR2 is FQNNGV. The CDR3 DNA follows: TGTGCCAGCAGCAGCGGGCGGAACACAGATACGCAGTATTTT. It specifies CASSSGRNTDTQYF. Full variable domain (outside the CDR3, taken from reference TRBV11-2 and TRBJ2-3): EAGVAQSPRYKIIEKRQSVAFWCNPISGHATLYWYQQILGQGPKLLIQFQNNGVVDDSQLPKDRFSAERLKGVDSTLKIQPAKLEDSAVYLCASSSGRNTDTQYFGPGTRLTVL.

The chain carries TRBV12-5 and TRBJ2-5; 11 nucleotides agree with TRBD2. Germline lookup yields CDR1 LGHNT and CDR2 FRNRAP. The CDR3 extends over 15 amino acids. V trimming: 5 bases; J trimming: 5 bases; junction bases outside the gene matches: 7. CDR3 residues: CASGTLLAGGETQYF. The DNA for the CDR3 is TGTGCTAGTGGTACCCTCCTAGCGGGAGGTGAGACCCAGTACTTC.

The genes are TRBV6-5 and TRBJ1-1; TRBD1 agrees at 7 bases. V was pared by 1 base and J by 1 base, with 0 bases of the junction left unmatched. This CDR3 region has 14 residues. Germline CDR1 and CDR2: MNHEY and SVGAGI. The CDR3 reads CASSYYRGNTEAFF. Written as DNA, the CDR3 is TGTGCCAGCAGTTACTACAGGGGGAACACTGAAGCTTTCTTT.

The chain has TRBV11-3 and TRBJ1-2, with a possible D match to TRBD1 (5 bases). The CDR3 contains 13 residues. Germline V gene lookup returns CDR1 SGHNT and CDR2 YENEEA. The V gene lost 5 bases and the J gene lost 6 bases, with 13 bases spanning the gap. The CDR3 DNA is TGTGCCAGCAGCCCGAGGGGATCGGATGGCTACACCTTC. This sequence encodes CASSPRGSDGYTF.

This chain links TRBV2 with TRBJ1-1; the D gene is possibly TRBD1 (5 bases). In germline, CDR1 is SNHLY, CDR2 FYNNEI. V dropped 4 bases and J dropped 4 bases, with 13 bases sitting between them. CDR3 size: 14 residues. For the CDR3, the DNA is TGTGCCAGCAGTGGTGGGGGTTTGGGCACTGAAGCTTTCTTT. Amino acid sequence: CASSGGGLGTEAFF.

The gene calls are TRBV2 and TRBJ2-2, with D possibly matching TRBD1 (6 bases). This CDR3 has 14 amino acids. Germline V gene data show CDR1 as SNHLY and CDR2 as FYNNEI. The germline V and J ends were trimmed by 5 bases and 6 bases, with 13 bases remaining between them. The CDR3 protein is CASSPGQGPGELFF. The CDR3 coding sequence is TGTGCCAGCAGTCCGGGACAAGGCCCCGGGGAGCTGTTTTTT.

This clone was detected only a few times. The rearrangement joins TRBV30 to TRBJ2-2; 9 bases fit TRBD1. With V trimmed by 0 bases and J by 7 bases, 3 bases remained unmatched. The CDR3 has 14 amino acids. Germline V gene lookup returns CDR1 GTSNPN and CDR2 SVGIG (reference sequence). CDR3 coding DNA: TGTGCCTGGAGTGTACAGGGGGCAGGCGGGGAGCTGTTTTTT. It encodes CAWSVQGAGGELFF.

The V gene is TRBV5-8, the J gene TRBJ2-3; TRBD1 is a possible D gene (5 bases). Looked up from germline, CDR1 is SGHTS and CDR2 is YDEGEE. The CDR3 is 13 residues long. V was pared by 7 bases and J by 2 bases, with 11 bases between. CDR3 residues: CASGHGFTDTQYF. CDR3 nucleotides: TGTGCCAGCGGACACGGATTCACAGATACGCAGTATTTT.

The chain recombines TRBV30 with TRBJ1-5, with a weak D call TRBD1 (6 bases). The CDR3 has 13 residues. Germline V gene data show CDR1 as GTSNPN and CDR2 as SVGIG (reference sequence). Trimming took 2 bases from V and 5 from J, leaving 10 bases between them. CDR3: CAWSYRDDQPQHF. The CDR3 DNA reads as TGTGCCTGGAGTTACAGGGACGATCAGCCCCAGCATTTT.

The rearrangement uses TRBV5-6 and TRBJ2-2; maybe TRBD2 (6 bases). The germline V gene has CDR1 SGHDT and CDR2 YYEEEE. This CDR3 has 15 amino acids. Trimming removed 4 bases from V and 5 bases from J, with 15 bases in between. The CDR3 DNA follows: TGTGCCAGCAGCCTCGGGCCTGGAGGGACCGGGGAGCTGTTTTTT. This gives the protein CASSLGPGGTGELFF.

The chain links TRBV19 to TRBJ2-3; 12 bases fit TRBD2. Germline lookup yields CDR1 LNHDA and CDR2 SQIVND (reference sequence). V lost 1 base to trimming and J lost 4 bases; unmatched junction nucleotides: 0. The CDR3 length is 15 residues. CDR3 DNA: TGTGCCAGTAGTATAGGACTAGCGGGGGCAGATACGCAGTATTTT. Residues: CASSIGLAGADTQYF.

In DNA, the CDR3 is TGTGCCAGCAGCTCTACCGGGACTACGGAGGAGACCCAGTACTTC. Translating gives CASSSTGTTEETQYF. V is TRBV7-7 and J is TRBJ2-5; 7 bases agree with TRBD2. Losses at the gene ends were 4 bases for V and 5 bases for J; bases not matched to a gene: 10. This CDR3 region has 15 residues. The germline V gene encodes CDR1 SSHAT and CDR2 FNYEAQ (reference sequence). Combining the CDR3 with reference TRBV7-7 and TRBJ2-5 gives the whole variable domain GAGVSQSPRYKVTKRGQDVTLRCDPISSHATLYWYQQALGQGPEFLTYFNYEAQPDKSGLPSDRFSAERPEGSISTLTIQRTEQRDSAMYRCASSSTGTTEETQYFGPGTRLLVL.

The CDR3 nucleotides read TGTGCCAGCAGTATAACAGGGATTAATTCACCCCTCCACTTT. This gives the protein CASSITGINSPLHF. The chain is built from TRBV28 and TRBJ1-6; TRBD1 is a possible D gene (6 bases). Germline lookup yields CDR1 MDHEN and CDR2 SYDVKM. There are 14 residues in the CDR3. Trimming shortened V by 5 bases and J by 6 bases, and 11 bases separated the two germline ends.

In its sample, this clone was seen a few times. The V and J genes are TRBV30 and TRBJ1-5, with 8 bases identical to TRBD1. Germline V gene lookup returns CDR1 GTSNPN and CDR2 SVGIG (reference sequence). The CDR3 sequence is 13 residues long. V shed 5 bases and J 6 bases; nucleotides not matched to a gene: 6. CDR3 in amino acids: CAWDRGNRQPQHF. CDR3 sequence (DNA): TGTGCCTGGGACAGGGGAAATCGTCAGCCCCAGCATTTT.

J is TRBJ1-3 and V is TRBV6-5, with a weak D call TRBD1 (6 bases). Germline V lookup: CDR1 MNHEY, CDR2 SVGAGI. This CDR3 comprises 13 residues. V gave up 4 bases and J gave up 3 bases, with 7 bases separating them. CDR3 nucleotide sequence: TGTGCCAGCAGTTTGGACAGTGGAAACACCATATATTTT. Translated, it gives CASSLDSGNTIYF.

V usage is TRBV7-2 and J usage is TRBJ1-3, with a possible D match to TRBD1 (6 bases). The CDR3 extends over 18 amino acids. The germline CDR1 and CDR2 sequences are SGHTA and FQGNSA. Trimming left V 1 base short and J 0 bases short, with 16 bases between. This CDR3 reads CASSLEFRGPYSGNTIYF. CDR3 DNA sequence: TGTGCCAGCAGCTTAGAATTCCGGGGGCCCTACTCTGGAAACACCATATATTTT.

CDR3 nucleotides: TGTGCCAGCTACGGGGACCTTAATTCACCCCTCCACTTT. The encoded protein is CASYGDLNSPLHF. The rearrangement joins TRBV18 to TRBJ1-6, with a possible D match to TRBD1 (5 bases). Germline V gene data show CDR1 as KGHSH and CDR2 as LQKENI. CDR3 length equals 13 residues. V lost 7 bases and J 6 bases, leaving 10 bases between the germline ends.

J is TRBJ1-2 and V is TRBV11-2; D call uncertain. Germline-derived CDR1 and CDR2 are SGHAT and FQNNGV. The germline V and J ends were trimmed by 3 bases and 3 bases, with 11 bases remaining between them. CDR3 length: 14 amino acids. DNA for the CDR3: TGTGCCAGCAGCTTCACGGGCGGAGACTATGGCTACACCTTC. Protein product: CASSFTGGDYGYTF.

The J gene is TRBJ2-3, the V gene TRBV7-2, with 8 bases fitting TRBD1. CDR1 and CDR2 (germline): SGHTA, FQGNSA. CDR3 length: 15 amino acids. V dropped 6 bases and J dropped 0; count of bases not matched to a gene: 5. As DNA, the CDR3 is TGTGCCAGCAGTCGGCAGGGGGCTAGCACAGATACGCAGTATTTT. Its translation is CASSRQGASTDTQYF.

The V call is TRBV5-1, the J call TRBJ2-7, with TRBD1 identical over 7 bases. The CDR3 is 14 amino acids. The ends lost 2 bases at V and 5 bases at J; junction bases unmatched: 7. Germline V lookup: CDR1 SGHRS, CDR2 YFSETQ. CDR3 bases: TGCGCCAGCAGCTTTGGACAGGCCCCCCACGAGCAGTACTTC. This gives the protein CASSFGQAPHEQYF. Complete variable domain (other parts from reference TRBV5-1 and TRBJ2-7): KAGVTQTPRYLIKTRGQQVTLSCSPISGHRSVSWYQQTPGQGLQFLFEYFSETQRNKGNFPGRFSGRQFSNSRSEMNVSTLELGDSALYLCASSFGQAPHEQYFGPGTRLTVT.

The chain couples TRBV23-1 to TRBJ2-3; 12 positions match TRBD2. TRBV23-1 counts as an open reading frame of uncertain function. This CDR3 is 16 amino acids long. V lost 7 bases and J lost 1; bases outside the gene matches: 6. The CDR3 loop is CASIPGLAGCTDTQYF. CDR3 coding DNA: TGCGCCAGCATACCCGGACTAGCGGGATGCACAGATACGCAGTATTTT.

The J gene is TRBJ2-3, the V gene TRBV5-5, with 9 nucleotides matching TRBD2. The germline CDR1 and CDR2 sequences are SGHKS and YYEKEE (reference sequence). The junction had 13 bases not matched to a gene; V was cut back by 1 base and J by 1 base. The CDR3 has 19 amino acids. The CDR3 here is CASSLSSLGSGGRTDTQYF. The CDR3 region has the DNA TGTGCCAGCAGCTTGAGCTCACTAGGTAGCGGGGGACGCACAGATACGCAGTATTTT.

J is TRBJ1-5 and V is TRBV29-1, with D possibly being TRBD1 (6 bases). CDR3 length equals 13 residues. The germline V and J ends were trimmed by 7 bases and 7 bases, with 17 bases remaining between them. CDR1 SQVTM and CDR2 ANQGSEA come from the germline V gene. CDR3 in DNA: TGCAGCGCCGGGGGGGGGCAGGAACAGCCCCAGCATTTT. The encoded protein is CSAGGGQEQPQHF.

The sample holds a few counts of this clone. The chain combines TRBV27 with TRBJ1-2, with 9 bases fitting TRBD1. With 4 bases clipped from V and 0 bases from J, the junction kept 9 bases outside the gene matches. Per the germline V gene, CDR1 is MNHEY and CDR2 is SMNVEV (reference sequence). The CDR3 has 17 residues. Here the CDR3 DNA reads TGTGCCAGCAGTTCGGGACAGGGTCTGACTACTAACTATGGCTACACCTTC. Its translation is CASSSGQGLTTNYGYTF.

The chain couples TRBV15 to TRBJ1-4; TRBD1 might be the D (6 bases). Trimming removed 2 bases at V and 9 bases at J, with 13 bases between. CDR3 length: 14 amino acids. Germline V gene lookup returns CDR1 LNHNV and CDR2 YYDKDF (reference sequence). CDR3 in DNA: TGTGCCACCAGCAGACCGGGAGGGGGGCAAAAACTGTTTTTT. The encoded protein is CATSRPGGGQKLFF.

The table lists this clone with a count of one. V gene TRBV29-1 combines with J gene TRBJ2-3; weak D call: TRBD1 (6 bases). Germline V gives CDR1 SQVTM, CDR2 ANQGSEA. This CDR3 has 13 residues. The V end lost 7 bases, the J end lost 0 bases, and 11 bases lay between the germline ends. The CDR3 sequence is CSGRTESTDTQYF. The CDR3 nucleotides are TGCAGCGGAAGGACAGAGAGCACAGATACGCAGTATTTT.

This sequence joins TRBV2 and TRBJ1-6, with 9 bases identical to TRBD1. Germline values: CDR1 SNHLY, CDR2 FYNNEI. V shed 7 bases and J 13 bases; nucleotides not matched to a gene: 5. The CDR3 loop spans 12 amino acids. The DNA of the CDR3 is TGTGCCAGCAATCGGGACAGGGACCCCCTCCACTTT. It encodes CASNRDRDPLHF.

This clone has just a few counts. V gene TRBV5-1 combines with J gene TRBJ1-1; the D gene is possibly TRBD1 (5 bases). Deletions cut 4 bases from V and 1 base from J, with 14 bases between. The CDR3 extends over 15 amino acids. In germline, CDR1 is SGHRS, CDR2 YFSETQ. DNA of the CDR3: TGCGCCAGCAGCAACCAAGGGACCGCGAACACTGAAGCTTTCTTT. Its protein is CASSNQGTANTEAFF.

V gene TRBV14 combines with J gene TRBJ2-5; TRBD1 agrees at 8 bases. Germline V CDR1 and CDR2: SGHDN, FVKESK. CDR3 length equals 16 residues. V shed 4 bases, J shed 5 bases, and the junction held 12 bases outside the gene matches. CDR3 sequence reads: CASSRPGQGLVETQYF. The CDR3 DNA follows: TGTGCCAGCAGCCGGCCCGGACAGGGTTTGGTGGAGACCCAGTACTTC.

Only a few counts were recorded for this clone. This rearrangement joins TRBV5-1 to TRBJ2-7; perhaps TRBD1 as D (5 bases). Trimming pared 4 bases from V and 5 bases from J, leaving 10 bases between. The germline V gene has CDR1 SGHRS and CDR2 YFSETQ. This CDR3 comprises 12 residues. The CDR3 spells CASSAQGNEQYF. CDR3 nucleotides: TGCGCCAGCAGCGCCCAGGGTAACGAGCAGTACTTC.

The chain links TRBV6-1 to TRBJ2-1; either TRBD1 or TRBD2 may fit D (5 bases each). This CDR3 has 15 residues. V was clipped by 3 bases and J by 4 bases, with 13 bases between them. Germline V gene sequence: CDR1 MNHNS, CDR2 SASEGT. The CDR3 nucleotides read TGTGCCAGCAGTGACGAGGGGTTAGGGTACAATGAGCAGTTCTTC. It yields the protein CASSDEGLGYNEQFF.